This T cell receptor (beta chain) was obtained from a study of cytomegalovirus exposure and HLA in healthy donors. General observations from the study: Both high specificity and high sensitivity reportedly marked the classifier's diagnosis of cytomegalovirus status.

Vbeta (60) and Jbeta (13) primers were used in the PCR. Sequenced by immunoSEQ multiplex PCR; TCRdb stores in-frame clones only, minus some. This sample has about 160,000 clones, with roughly 76% found just once. J lost 2 bases, V lost 3 bases, and 7 bases had no gene match. Germline CDR1 PRHDT, CDR2 FYEKMQ (reference sequence). The CDR3 has 16 amino acids. Regarding this clone: Its antigen is undetermined.

Sampled while nominally healthy, donors likely had unrecorded immune exposures. This TCR was sampled from a woman aged 45 to 65 in good health and CMV-seronegative. The rearrangement uses TRBV13 and TRBJ2-3; 8 positions agree with TRBD1. Sequencing was carried out using PBMCs. The CDR3 DNA sequence: TGTGCCAGCAGCTTTCTTGCGACAGGGGCCACAGATACGCAGTATTTT. It translates to CASSFLATGATDTQYF.